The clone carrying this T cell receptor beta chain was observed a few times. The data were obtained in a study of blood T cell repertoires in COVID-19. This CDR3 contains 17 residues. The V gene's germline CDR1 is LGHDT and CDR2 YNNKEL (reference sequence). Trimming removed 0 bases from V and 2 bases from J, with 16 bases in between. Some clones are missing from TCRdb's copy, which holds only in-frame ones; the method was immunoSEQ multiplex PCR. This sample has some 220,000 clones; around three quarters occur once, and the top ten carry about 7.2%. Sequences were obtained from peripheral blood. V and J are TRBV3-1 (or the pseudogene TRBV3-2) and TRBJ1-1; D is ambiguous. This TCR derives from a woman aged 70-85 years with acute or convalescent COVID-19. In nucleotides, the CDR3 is TGTGCCAGCAGCCAAGATAATACGGGAATCTATAACACTGAAGCTTTCTTT. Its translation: CASSQDNTGIYNTEAFF.